This TCR beta chain emerged from a study of cytomegalovirus exposure and HLA in healthy donors. Study outcomes and limitations: Most likely, a cluster of highly shared sequence variants arose as a sequencing artifact. Some TCR beta chains (roughly 160 of them) were listed as cytomegalovirus-associated.

Both 60 Vbeta primers and 13 Jbeta primers went into the PCR. Per the original data handling: Roughly 12 million of some 80 million unique TCR beta chains were shared, per a later count. TCRdb's copy holds only in-frame clones and misses some; the assay was immunoSEQ multiplex PCR. V, J and clone size reflect that table, while D and trimming were determined from the DNA. This sample has about 130,000 clones, with more than 80% found just once. Comment on this clone: Antigen: not known.

The length of the CDR3 is 14 residues. Trimming left V 2 bases short and J 2 bases short, with 10 bases between. Germline CDR1 is MNHNS and CDR2 is SASEGT. Specimen: PBMCs. The sequence came from a woman aged 30 to 39 in good health and CMV-seropositive. This rearrangement joins TRBV6-1 to TRBJ2-7; D possibly corresponds to TRBD1 (5 bases). Here the CDR3 reads CASSEWQGTYEQYF. For the CDR3, the DNA is TGTGCCAGCAGTGAATGGCAGGGTACCTACGAGCAGTACTTC.